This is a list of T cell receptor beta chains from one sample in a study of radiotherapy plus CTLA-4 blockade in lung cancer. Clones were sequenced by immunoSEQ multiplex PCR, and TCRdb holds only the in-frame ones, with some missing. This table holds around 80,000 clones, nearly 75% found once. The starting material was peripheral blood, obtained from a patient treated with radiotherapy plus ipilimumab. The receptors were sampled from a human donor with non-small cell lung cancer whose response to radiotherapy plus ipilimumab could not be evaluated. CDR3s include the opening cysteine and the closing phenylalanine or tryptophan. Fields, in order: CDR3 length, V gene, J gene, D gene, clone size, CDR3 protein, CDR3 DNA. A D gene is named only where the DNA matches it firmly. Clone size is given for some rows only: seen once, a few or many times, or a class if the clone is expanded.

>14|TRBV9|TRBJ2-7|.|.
CASSVGTTPYEQYF
TGTGCCAGCAGCGTAGGGACAACCCCCTACGAGCAGTACTTC
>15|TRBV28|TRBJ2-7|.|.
CASRGWTLGSYEQYF
TGTGCCAGCAGGGGCTGGACACTTGGATCCTACGAGCAGTACTTC
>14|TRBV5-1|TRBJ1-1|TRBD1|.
CASSLYRGDTEAFF
TGCGCCAGCAGCTTGTACAGGGGAGACACTGAAGCTTTCTTT
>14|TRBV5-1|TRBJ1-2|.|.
CASSLVQGEAGYTF
TGCGCCAGCAGCTTGGTTCAGGGCGAGGCTGGCTACACCTTC
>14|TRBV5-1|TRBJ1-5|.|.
CASSHEGGNQPQHF
TGCGCCAGCAGTCATGAGGGCGGCAATCAGCCCCAGCATTTT
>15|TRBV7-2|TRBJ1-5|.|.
CASSRDNQVGQPQHF
TGTGCCAGCAGCCGCGACAACCAGGTGGGCCAGCCCCAGCATTTT
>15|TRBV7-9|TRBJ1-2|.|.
CASSLGSSGIYGYTF
TGTGCCAGCAGCTTAGGCTCTTCAGGGATCTATGGCTACACCTTC
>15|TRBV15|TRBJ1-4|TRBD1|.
CATSRQTGGDEKLFF
TGTGCCACCAGCAGACAGACAGGGGGAGATGAAAAACTGTTTTTT
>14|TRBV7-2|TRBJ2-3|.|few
CASSQSGSTDTQYF
TGTGCCAGCAGCCAGAGCGGTAGCACAGATACGCAGTATTTT
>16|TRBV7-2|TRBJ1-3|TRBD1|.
CASSVTGGASGNTIYF
TGTGCCAGCAGCGTGACAGGGGGCGCCTCTGGAAACACCATATATTTT
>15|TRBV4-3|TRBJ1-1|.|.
CASSQGYLMNTEAFF
TGCGCCAGCAGCCAAGGCTATCTCATGAACACTGAAGCTTTCTTT
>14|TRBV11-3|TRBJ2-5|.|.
CASSLRAQVETQYF
TGTGCCAGCAGCTTACGGGCACAGGTTGAGACCCAGTACTTC
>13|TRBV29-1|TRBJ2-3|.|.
CSVELQGPDTQYF
TGCAGCGTTGAATTGCAGGGGCCAGATACGCAGTATTTT
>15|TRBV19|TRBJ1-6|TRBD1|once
CASSSRQGQNSPLHF
TGTGCCAGTAGTTCCCGACAGGGTCAAAATTCACCCCTCCACTTT
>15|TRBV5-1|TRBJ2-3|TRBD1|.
CASSLHDREIDTQYF
TGCGCCAGCAGCTTGCATGACAGGGAAATAGATACGCAGTATTTT
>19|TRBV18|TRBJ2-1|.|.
CASSPPLAAGFMSYNEQFF
TGTGCCAGCTCACCTCCGTTAGCGGCGGGTTTTATGTCCTACAATGAGCAGTTCTTC
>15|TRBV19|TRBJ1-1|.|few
CASSIPGDQGTEAFF
TGTGCCAGTAGTATCCCAGGGGATCAGGGCACTGAAGCTTTCTTT
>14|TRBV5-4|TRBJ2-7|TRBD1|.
CASSVDRAAYEQYF
TGTGCCAGCAGCGTCGACAGGGCTGCGTACGAGCAGTACTTC
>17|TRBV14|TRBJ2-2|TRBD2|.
CASSQVRLAVKPGELFF
TGTGCCAGCAGCCAAGTACGACTAGCGGTCAAACCTGGGGAGCTGTTTTTT
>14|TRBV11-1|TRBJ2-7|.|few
CASSFSGEAYEQYF
TGTGCCAGCAGCTTCTCGGGTGAGGCCTACGAGCAGTACTTC
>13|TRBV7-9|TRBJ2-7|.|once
CASSLAPAREQYF
TGTGCCAGCAGCTTAGCGCCTGCGAGGGAGCAGTACTTC
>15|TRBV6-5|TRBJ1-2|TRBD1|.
CASSLRDSTNYGYTF
TGTGCCAGCAGCCTCCGGGACAGTACTAACTATGGCTACACCTTC
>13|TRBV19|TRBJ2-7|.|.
CASRGSSSYEQYF
TGTGCCAGTAGAGGGAGTAGCTCCTACGAGCAGTACTTC
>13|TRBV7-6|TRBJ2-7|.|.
CASSSYSSYEQYF
TGTGCCAGCAGCTCCTACTCCTCCTACGAGCAGTACTTC
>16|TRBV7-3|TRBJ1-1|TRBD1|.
CASSLTAGTGRSEAFF
TGTGCCAGCAGCTTAACGGCCGGGACAGGGCGGTCTGAAGCTTTCTTT
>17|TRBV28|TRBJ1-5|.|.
CASSSFWGGISNQPQHF
TGTGCCAGCAGCTCATTCTGGGGAGGGATTAGCAATCAGCCCCAGCATTTT
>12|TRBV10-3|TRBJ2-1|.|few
CAISEGGDEQFF
TGTGCCATCAGTGAGGGAGGGGATGAGCAGTTCTTC
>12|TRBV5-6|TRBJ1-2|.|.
CASSLGVYGYTF
TGTGCCAGCAGCTTGGGCGTCTATGGCTACACCTTC
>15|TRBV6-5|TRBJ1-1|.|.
CASRPREGMNTEAFF
TGTGCCAGCAGGCCGAGAGAGGGCATGAACACTGAAGCTTTCTTT
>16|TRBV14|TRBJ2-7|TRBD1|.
CASSQQQGISPYEQYF
TGTGCCAGCAGCCAACAACAGGGGATTTCTCCCTACGAGCAGTACTTC
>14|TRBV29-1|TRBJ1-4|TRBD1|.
CSVGQGATNEKLFF
TGCAGCGTGGGACAGGGGGCAACTAATGAAAAACTGTTTTTT
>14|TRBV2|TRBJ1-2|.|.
CASRPDSNLYGYTF
TGTGCCAGCAGGCCAGACAGCAACCTCTATGGCTACACCTTC
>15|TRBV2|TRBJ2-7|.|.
CASSEPGQPGYEQYF
TGTGCCAGCAGTGAACCTGGCCAACCCGGGTACGAGCAGTACTTC
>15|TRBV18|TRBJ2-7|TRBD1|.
CASSQDRGSSYEQYF
TGTGCCAGCTCACAGGACAGGGGGAGCTCCTACGAGCAGTACTTC
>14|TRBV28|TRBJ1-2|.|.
CASRGEPFGYGYTF
TGTGCCAGCAGGGGAGAGCCTTTCGGCTATGGCTACACCTTC
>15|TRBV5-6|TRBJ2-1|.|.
CASSKLRSSYNEQFF
TGTGCCAGCAGCAAGCTCCGAAGCTCCTACAATGAGCAGTTCTTC
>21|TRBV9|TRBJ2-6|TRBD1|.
CASSPRPGQGAAISGANVLTF
TGTGCCAGCAGTCCAAGGCCGGGACAGGGGGCTGCTATCTCTGGGGCCAACGTCCTGACTTTC
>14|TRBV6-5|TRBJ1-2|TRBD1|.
CASSLSETGKGYTF
TGTGCCAGCAGTCTCTCAGAGACAGGGAAGGGCTACACCTTC
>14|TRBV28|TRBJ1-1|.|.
CASSLSGMGTEAFF
TGTGCCAGCAGTTTATCGGGGATGGGCACTGAAGCTTTCTTT
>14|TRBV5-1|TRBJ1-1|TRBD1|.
CASSASGQGGEAFF
TGCGCCAGCTCCGCATCTGGACAGGGCGGTGAAGCTTTCTTT
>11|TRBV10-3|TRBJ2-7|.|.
CAISDSYEQYF
TGTGCCATCAGCGACAGTTACGAGCAGTACTTC
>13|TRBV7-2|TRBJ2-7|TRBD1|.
CASSRQGVGEQYF
TGTGCCAGCAGCAGACAGGGAGTGGGCGAGCAGTACTTC
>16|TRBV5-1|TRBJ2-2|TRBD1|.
CASSLGSGGNTGELFF
TGCGCCAGCAGCTTGGGGTCAGGGGGAAACACCGGGGAGCTGTTTTTT
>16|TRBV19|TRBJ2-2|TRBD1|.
CASSPLGQQSSGELFF
TGTGCCAGTAGTCCGTTGGGACAGCAGAGCTCCGGGGAGCTGTTTTTT
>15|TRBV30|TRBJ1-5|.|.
CAWSDPQVGNQPQHF
TGTGCCTGGAGTGATCCTCAGGTTGGCAATCAGCCCCAGCATTTT
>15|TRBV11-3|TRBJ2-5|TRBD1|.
CASSLREGQGLTQYF
TGTGCCAGCAGCTTAAGGGAGGGACAGGGCCTGACCCAGTACTTC
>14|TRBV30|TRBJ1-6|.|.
CAWSVAREDSPLHF
TGTGCCTGGAGTGTAGCCAGGGAGGATTCACCCCTCCACTTT
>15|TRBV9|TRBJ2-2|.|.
CASSDGLLVTGELFF
TGTGCCAGCAGTGATGGACTCCTAGTCACCGGGGAGCTGTTTTTT
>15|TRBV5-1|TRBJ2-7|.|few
CASSLVAASSYEQYF
TGCGCCAGCAGCTTGGTCGCCGCTAGCTCCTACGAGCAGTACTTC
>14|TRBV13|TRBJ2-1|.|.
CASSPWTMTNEQFF
TGTGCCAGCAGCCCCTGGACTATGACCAATGAGCAGTTCTTC
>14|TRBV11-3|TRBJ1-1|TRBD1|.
CASSLSRGQTEAFF
TGTGCCAGCAGCTTATCCAGGGGGCAAACTGAAGCTTTCTTT
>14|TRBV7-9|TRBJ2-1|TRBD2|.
CASSLGLAVNEQFF
TGTGCCAGCAGCTTAGGTCTAGCGGTAAATGAGCAGTTCTTC